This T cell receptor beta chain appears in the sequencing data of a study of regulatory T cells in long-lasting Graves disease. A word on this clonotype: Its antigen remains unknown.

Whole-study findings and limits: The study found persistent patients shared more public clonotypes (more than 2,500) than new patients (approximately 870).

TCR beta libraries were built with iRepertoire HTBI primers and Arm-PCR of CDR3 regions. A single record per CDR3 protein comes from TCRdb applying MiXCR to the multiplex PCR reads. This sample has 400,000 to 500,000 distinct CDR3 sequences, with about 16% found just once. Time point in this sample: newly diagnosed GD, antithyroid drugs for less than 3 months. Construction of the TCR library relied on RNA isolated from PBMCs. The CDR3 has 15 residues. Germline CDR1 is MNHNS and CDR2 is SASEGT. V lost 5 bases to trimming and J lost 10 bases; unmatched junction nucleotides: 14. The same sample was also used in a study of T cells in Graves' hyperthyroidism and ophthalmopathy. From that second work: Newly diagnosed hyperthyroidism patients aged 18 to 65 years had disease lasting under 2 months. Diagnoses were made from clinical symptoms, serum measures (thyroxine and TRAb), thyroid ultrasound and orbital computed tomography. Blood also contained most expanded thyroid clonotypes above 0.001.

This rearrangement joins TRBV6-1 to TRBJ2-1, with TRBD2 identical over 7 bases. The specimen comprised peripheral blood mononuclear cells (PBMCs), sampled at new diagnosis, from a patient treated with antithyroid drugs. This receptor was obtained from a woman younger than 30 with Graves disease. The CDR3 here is CASSPVPGGSYEQFF. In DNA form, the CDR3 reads TGTGCCAGCAGTCCTGTGCCGGGGGGATCCTACGAGCAGTTCTTC.